This T cell receptor (beta chain) was observed in a study of Graves' ophthalmopathy and Graves' hyperthyroidism. Study-wide context: The collection of peripheral blood took place at initial diagnosis, before any treatment.

Amplified TCR beta CDR3 regions were obtained using RNA transcripts as template. RT-PCR in the first round used HTBI primers; a second-round multiplex PCR followed. TCRdb reprocessed the multiplex PCR reads with MiXCR, giving one entry per CDR3 protein. In the table there are about 740,000 distinct CDR3 sequences, about 44% of which are singletons. Germline CDR1 SGHVS, CDR2 FNYEAQ. The V end lost 5 bases, the J end lost 7 bases, and 14 bases lay between the germline ends. The CDR3 contains 14 residues. The TCR originated in an adult man with Graves' ophthalmopathy. This chain connects TRBV7-6 to TRBJ1-4; D is unresolved. Material: peripheral blood. The CDR3 region has the DNA TGTGCCAGCAGCCTCTCGGGGAAGGGTGAAAAACTGTTTTTT. Residues: CASSLSGKGEKLFF.